This T cell receptor beta chain was retrieved from a study of shared clonotypes between healthy human individuals. Sequenced by immunoSEQ multiplex PCR; TCRdb stores in-frame clones only, minus some. The repertoire includes roughly 1,100,000 clones, about 77% of them detected once, and roughly 1.5% sits in the top ten. The receptor was isolated from a man aged 18 to 30 in good health. Sequencing input: memory CD4+ T cells sorted from blood. Regarding subset: CD45RA-negative fraction.

The CDR3 nucleotides read TGCGCCAGCAGCCACCTTGTTACACTAGGGGGATTTGCCGGGGAGCTGTTTTTT. Translation gives CASSHLVTLGGFAGELFF. This sequence joins TRBV4-1 and TRBJ2-2; perhaps TRBD1 as D (6 bases). The CDR3 is 18 residues long. In germline, CDR1 is MGHRA, CDR2 YSYEKL. The ends were cut back, 3 bases at V and 6 bases at J, with 23 bases in the middle.